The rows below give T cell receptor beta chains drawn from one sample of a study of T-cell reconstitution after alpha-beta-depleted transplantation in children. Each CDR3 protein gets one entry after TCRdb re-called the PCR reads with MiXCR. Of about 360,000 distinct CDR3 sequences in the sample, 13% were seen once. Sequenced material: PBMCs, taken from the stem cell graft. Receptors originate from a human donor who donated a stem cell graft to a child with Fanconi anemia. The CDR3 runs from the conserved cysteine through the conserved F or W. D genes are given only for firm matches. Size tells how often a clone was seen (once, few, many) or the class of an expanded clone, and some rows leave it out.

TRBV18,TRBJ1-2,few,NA,CASSPSAVGYTF,TGTGCCAGCTCACCATCGGCGGTCGGCTACACCTTC
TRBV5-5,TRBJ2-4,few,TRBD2,CASSSGTSGTPGNIQYF,TGTGCCAGCAGCTCCGGGACTAGCGGGACCCCGGGAAACATTCAGTACTTC
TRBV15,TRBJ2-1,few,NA,CATSREIASAYNEQFF,TGTGCCACCAGCAGAGAAATAGCGTCGGCCTACAATGAGCAGTTCTTC
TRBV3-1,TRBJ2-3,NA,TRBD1,CASSQNEEQGPDTQYF,TGTGCCAGCAGCCAAAACGAGGAACAGGGGCCAGATACGCAGTATTTT
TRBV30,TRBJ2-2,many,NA,CAGITRNTGELFF,TGTGCCGGCATTACCCGGAACACCGGGGAGCTGTTTTTT
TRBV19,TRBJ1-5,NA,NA,CASSMGPYGDQPQHF,TGTGCCAGTAGTATGGGGCCATATGGGGATCAGCCCCAGCATTTT
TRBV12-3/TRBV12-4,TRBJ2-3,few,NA,CASSPRGGFVSGTQYF,TGTGCCAGCAGTCCAAGGGGGGGCTTTGTCTCTGGTACGCAGTATTTT
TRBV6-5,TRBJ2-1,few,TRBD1,CASSYKTGDGEQFF,TGTGCCAGCAGTTACAAAACAGGGGACGGTGAGCAGTTCTTC
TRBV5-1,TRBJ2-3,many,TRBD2,CASSPPGTSGADTQYF,TGCGCCAGCAGCCCCCCCGGGACTAGCGGGGCAGATACGCAGTATTTT
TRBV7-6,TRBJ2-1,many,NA,CASSQHPPSSSYNEQFF,TGTGCCAGCAGCCAACATCCCCCGTCCAGCTCCTACAATGAGCAGTTCTTC
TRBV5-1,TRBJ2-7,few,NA,CASSKGRTLYEQYF,TGCGCCAGCAGCAAGGGGCGCACCCTCTACGAGCAGTACTTC
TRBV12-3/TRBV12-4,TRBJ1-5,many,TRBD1,CASSPSSGTGLQPQHF,TGTGCCAGCAGCCCATCTTCCGGGACAGGGCTTCAGCCCCAGCATTTT
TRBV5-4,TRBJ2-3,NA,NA,CASSLSWTEDTQYF,TGTGCCAGCAGCTTGTCCTGGACAGAAGATACGCAGTATTTT
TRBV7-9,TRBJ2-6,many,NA,CASSFLQGGANVLTF,TGTGCCAGCAGCTTTCTACAGGGTGGGGCCAACGTCCTGACTTTC
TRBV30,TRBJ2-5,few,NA,CAWETTEETQYF,TGTGCCTGGGAAACTACTGAAGAGACCCAGTACTTC
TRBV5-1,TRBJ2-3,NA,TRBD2,CASSSSGVTTDTQYF,TGCGCCAGCAGCTCTAGCGGGGTGACAACAGATACGCAGTATTTT
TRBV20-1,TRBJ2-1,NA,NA,CSTAYNEQFF,TGCAGTACGGCCTACAATGAGCAGTTCTTC
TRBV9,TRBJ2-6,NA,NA,CASSPRLGTGANVLTF,TGTGCCAGCAGCCCCCGACTTGGGACCGGGGCCAACGTCCTGACTTTC
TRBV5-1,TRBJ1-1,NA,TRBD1,CASSHGTAEDDTEAFF,TGCGCCAGCAGCCATGGGACAGCCGAAGACGACACTGAAGCTTTCTTT
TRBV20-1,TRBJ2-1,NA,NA,CSAMLGNYDNEQFF,TGCAGTGCTATGCTGGGCAATTACGACAATGAGCAGTTCTTC
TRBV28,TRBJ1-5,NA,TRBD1,CASGWTGNANQPQHF,TGTGCCAGCGGTTGGACAGGGAACGCTAATCAGCCCCAGCATTTT
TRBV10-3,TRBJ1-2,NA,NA,CAISENRATYTF,TGTGCCATCAGTGAGAATCGGGCCACTTACACCTTC
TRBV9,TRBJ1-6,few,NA,CASSPRGMGGNSPLHF,TGTGCCAGCAGCCCCAGGGGAATGGGAGGTAATTCACCCCTCCACTTT
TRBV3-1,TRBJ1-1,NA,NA,CASSQIQGTEAFF,TGTGCCAGCAGCCAGATTCAGGGCACTGAAGCTTTCTTT
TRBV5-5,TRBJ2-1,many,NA,CASSWQTNLEQFF,TGTGCCAGCAGCTGGCAGACAAACCTTGAGCAGTTCTTC
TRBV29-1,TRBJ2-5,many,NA,CSWGDNQETQYF,TGCAGCTGGGGAGACAACCAAGAGACCCAGTACTTC
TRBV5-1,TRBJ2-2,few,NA,CASSSGTQFTGELFF,TGCGCCAGCAGCTCTGGGACACAATTCACCGGGGAGCTGTTTTTT
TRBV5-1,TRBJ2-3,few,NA,CASSPNLGGDTQYF,TGCGCCAGCAGCCCTAACCTGGGGGGAGATACGCAGTATTTT
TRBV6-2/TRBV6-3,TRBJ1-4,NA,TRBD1,CASGEDRGPGEKLFF,TGTGCCAGCGGAGAGGACAGGGGGCCGGGAGAAAAACTGTTTTTT
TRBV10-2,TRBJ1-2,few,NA,CASSESVGFYGYTF,TGCGCCAGCAGTGAGTCCGTGGGGTTTTATGGCTACACCTTC
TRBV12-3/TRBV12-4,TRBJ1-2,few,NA,CASSSTWGGSYGYTF,TGTGCCAGCAGTTCTACTTGGGGGGGGAGCTATGGCTACACCTTC
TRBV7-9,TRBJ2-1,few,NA,CASSLITSGNEQFF,TGTGCCAGCAGCCTGATAACCTCTGGGAATGAGCAGTTCTTC
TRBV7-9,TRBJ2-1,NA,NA,CASSPRADSEQFF,TGTGCCAGCAGCCCCCGTGCTGACTCCGAGCAGTTCTTC
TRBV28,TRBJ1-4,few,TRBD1,CASSLSTGVPTNEKLFF,TGTGCCAGCAGTTTATCGACAGGGGTACCAACTAATGAAAAACTGTTTTTT
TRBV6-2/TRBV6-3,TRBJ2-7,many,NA,CASSWPGYEQYF,TGTGCCAGCAGTTGGCCAGGCTACGAGCAGTACTTC
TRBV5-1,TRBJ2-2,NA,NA,CASRGSEVNTGELFF,TGCGCCAGCAGGGGGTCAGAGGTTAACACCGGGGAGCTGTTTTTT
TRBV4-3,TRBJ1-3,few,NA,CASSPRGIVGNTIYF,TGCGCCAGCAGCCCGAGGGGGATAGTTGGAAACACCATATATTTT
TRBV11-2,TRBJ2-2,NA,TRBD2,CASTLPLVAGGNTGELFF,TGTGCCAGCACCCTTCCCCTGGTGGCGGGGGGGAACACCGGGGAGCTGTTTTTT
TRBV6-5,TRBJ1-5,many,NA,CASSSFSGGNQPQHF,TGTGCCAGCAGTTCCTTCTCAGGGGGCAATCAGCCCCAGCATTTT
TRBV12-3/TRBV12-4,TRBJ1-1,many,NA,CASSLAWTLQGTEAFF,TGTGCCAGCAGTTTAGCTTGGACCTTACAAGGCACTGAAGCTTTCTTT
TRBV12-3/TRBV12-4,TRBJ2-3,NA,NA,CASSPEGSYSTDTQYF,TGTGCCAGCAGTCCCGAGGGCAGTTACAGCACAGATACGCAGTATTTT
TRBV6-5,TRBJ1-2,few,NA,CASSGRHSLYYGYTF,TGTGCCAGCAGCGGACGGCACTCCCTTTACTATGGCTACACCTTC
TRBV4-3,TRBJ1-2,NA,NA,CASSQEWRENYGYTF,TGCGCCAGCAGCCAAGAGTGGCGGGAGAACTATGGCTACACCTTC
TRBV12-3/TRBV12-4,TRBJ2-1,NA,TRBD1,CASSFLQGAYNEQFF,TGTGCCAGCAGTTTTTTACAGGGGGCCTACAATGAGCAGTTCTTC
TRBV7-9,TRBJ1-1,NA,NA,CASSPGAGTEAFF,TGTGCCAGCAGCCCCGGGGCTGGCACTGAAGCTTTCTTT
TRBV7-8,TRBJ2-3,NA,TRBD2,CASSRIAGGVDTQYF,TGTGCCAGCAGCCGAATAGCGGGGGGAGTAGATACGCAGTATTTT
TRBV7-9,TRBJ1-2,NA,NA,CASSAGNNYGYTF,TGTGCCAGCAGCGCGGGGAATAACTATGGCTACACCTTC
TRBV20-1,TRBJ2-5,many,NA,CSATSMEDPKETQYF,TGCAGTGCCACCTCAATGGAGGACCCTAAGGAGACCCAGTACTTC
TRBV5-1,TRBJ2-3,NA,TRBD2,CASSLYSRGSTDTQYF,TGCGCCAGCAGCTTGTATTCGCGGGGGAGCACAGATACGCAGTATTTT